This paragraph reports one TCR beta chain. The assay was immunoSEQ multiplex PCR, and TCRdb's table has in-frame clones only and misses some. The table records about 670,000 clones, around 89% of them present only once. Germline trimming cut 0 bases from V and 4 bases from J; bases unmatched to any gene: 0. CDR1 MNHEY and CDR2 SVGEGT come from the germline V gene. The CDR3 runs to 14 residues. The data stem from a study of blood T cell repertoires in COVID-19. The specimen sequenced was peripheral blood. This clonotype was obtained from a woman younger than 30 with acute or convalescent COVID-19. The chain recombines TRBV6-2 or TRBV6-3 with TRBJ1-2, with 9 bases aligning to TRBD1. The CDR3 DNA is TGTGCCAGCAGTTACTCGACAGGGGGCTATGGCTACACCTTC. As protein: CASSYSTGGYGYTF.